These T cell receptor beta chains were read from a single sample in a study of T-cell memory formation after mild COVID-19. TCRdb ran MiXCR on the 5' RACE reads and lists one entry per CDR3 protein. This sample yields 400,000 to 500,000 distinct CDR3 sequences, of which roughly 17% are seen a single time; roughly 21% belongs to the top ten. Sequencing was carried out using PBMCs or a T cell subset sorted from them (not recorded which). The receptors come from a man in his late teens or twenties who had mild COVID-19 (a few samples of this study predate the infection). Cell type and time point are not known. Each CDR3 is given with its conserved first and last residue. D genes are given only for firm matches. Clone size is not always given. Where it is, it says once, few, many or a class for expanded clones.

j_gene | d_gene | abundance | v_gene | CDR3nt | CDR3aa
TRBJ2-3 | . | few | TRBV20-1 | TGCAGTGCTAGAGGAGCCGGGACTGGCACAGATACGCAGTATTTT | CSARGAGTGTDTQYF
TRBJ1-5 | . | few | TRBV20-1 | TGCAGTGCTAGAGTCGGGGGATTTAATCAGCCCCAGCATTTT | CSARVGGFNQPQHF
TRBJ1-1 | TRBD1 | many | TRBV5-1 | TGCGCCAGCGGGGAACAGGGGGACACTGAAGCTTTCTTT | CASGEQGDTEAFF
TRBJ2-1 | TRBD2 | . | TRBV4-3 | TGCGCCAGCAGCCACGCTAGCGGGGAGTTCTACAATGAGCAGTTCTTC | CASSHASGEFYNEQFF
TRBJ2-1 | . | . | TRBV5-1 | TGCGCCAGCAGCTACCCAACCGGGGGCGCGGGGAGCTCCTACAATGAGCAGTTCTTC | CASSYPTGGAGSSYNEQFF
TRBJ2-1 | TRBD2 | many | TRBV7-2 | TGTGCCAGCAGCCCCGGACTAGCGGGGAACAATGAGCAGTTCTTC | CASSPGLAGNNEQFF
TRBJ1-5 | TRBD1 | few | TRBV6-1 | TGTGCCAGCAGTCCCTTTCGGCCGGGACAGAGCAGTCTACATGTTAGGCCCCAGCATTTT | CASSPFRPGQSSLHVRPQHF
TRBJ2-3 | . | . | TRBV28 | TGTGCCAGCAGTTTATGGCCGGGTGTGTCGCGGGCAGATACGCAGTATTTT | CASSLWPGVSRADTQYF
TRBJ2-3 | . | . | TRBV6-1 | TGTGCCAGCAGTGAACCCCCCGGACCAGAGGATACGCAGTATTTT | CASSEPPGPEDTQYF
TRBJ2-3 | . | few | TRBV10-3 | TGTGCCATCAGTGAGTCGCGGGGGCCCACGCAGTATTTT | CAISESRGPTQYF
TRBJ2-2 | TRBD1 | . | TRBV12-3/TRBV12-4 | TGTGCCAGCAGTACCCGGACAGGGGCGAGGGAGCTGTTTTTT | CASSTRTGARELFF
TRBJ2-5 | TRBD1 | . | TRBV18 | TGTGCCAGCTTGGGACAGTACCAAGAGACCCAGTACTTC | CASLGQYQETQYF
TRBJ2-3 | . | . | TRBV7-6 | TGTGCCAGCAGCTTAGCGGGCGGATACACAGATACGCAGTATTTT | CASSLAGGYTDTQYF
TRBJ1-2 | TRBD1 | . | TRBV6-5 | TGTGCCAGCTGGCATGGACAGGGAGATGGCTACACCTTC | CASWHGQGDGYTF
TRBJ1-5 | TRBD1 | . | TRBV7-2 | TGTGCCAGCAGCTCCCAGAGCCCGGGACAGGGCCGACAGCCCCAGCATTTT | CASSSQSPGQGRQPQHF
TRBJ1-2 | . | . | TRBV20-1 | TGCAGTGCTAGCCTACCAGGGACGGAAAAAATCGGCTACACCTTC | CSASLPGTEKIGYTF
TRBJ2-7 | TRBD1 | . | TRBV7-8 | TGTGCCAGCAGCCCCGGGACAGCCGACGAGCAGTACTTC | CASSPGTADEQYF
TRBJ2-1 | . | . | TRBV20-1 | TGCAGTGCTAGTCCCGGGGGGCCTGGCTCCTACAATGAGCAGTTCTTC | CSASPGGPGSYNEQFF
TRBJ1-5 | TRBD1 | . | TRBV9 | TGTGCCAGCAGCGCACAGGGGCGGAATCAGCCCCAGCATTTT | CASSAQGRNQPQHF
TRBJ1-1 | . | . | TRBV25-1 | TGTGCCAGCAGTAGGATGAACACTGAAGCTTTCTTT | CASSRMNTEAFF
TRBJ1-5 | . | . | TRBV20-1 | TGCAGTGCCAAATCGGCGGGGGATAGCAATCAGCCCCAGCATTTT | CSAKSAGDSNQPQHF
TRBJ2-3 | . | few | TRBV2 | TGTGCCAGCAGTGTGTCGGAGGGTCCGGATGGAGATACGCAGTATTTT | CASSVSEGPDGDTQYF
TRBJ1-2 | . | . | TRBV7-9 | TGTGCCAGCAGCCACCACACAGGGTTCGAGGGCTACACCTTC | CASSHHTGFEGYTF
TRBJ1-2 | . | . | TRBV20-1 | TGCAGTGCCTCGACCGTGAACTATGGCTACACCTTC | CSASTVNYGYTF
TRBJ1-1 | . | . | TRBV28 | TGTGCCAGCAGGTTCCGGGACACCTTTGTGGACACTGAAGCTTTCTTT | CASRFRDTFVDTEAFF
TRBJ1-1 | . | . | TRBV6-6 | TGTGCCAGCAGTTACTCCCGGGAGGTAGGAGTGAACACTGAAGCTTTCTTT | CASSYSREVGVNTEAFF